The clone carrying this TCR beta chain was seen many times. The source of the sample is a study of low-dose radiotherapy and immunotherapy resistance in tumors. Overall study: Every 2 weeks, cohort 1 got 0.5 Gy, reaching 6.5 Gy to the planning target volume.

The CDR3 is 13 amino acids. Looked up from germline, CDR1 is MNHEY and CDR2 is SVGEGT. Deletions cut 8 bases from V and 8 bases from J, with 18 bases between. Time point defined: before trial treatment. First-strand cDNA relied on TRAV- and TRBV-specific primers spanning alpha and beta chains. The authors ran about 18 PCR cycles to amplify TCRs with a constant-region primer and V-primer adapter. One entry per CDR3 protein, called by TCRdb with MiXCR from the reads. In the table there are about 71,000 distinct CDR3 sequences, 31% of which are singletons. This sequence originates from a female donor with ovarian cancer. This specimen was PBMCs, taken before treatment. The chain combines TRBV6-2 or TRBV6-3 with TRBJ1-1; D unclear. CDR3 nucleotide sequence: TGTGCCAGCGGGAAAAGGAACGGACCCGAAGCTTTCTTT. Its translation is CASGKRNGPEAFF.